Listed below are T cell receptor beta chains from one sample, sequenced in a study of cytomegalovirus exposure and HLA in healthy donors. The table came from immunoSEQ multiplex PCR; TCRdb's copy has only in-frame clones and leaves some out. Of over 150,000 clones in the sample, about 71% were seen once. Material for sequencing was PBMCs. All receptors derive from a woman aged 40 to 50 in good health and CMV-seropositive. CDR3s include the opening cysteine and the closing phenylalanine or tryptophan. The D gene is left open where the match is weak. Clone size, where shown, is once, few, many, or a class for clones that have expanded.

j_call: TRBJ1-1
clone_size: -
v_call: TRBV5-6
d_call: -
cdr3_aa: CASSQGGGTEAFF
cdr3_nt: TGTGCCAGCAGCCAAGGGGGGGGAACTGAAGCTTTCTTT

j_call: TRBJ2-1
clone_size: few
v_call: TRBV10-3
d_call: -
cdr3_aa: CAISVDNEQFF
cdr3_nt: TGTGCCATCAGTGTAGACAATGAGCAGTTCTTC

j_call: TRBJ1-5
clone_size: -
v_call: TRBV27
d_call: TRBD1
cdr3_aa: CASSSAQGAQPQHF
cdr3_nt: TGTGCCAGCAGTTCCGCCCAGGGGGCTCAGCCCCAGCATTTT

j_call: TRBJ1-6
clone_size: -
v_call: TRBV7-8
d_call: TRBD1
cdr3_aa: CASSWDRAENSPLHF
cdr3_nt: TGTGCCAGCAGCTGGGACAGGGCTGAAAATTCACCCCTCCACTTT

j_call: TRBJ2-1
clone_size: once
v_call: TRBV5-4
d_call: -
cdr3_aa: CASSLRTDSYNEQFF
cdr3_nt: TGTGCCAGCAGCCTTAGAACTGATTCCTACAATGAGCAGTTCTTC

j_call: TRBJ2-1
clone_size: few
v_call: TRBV15
d_call: -
cdr3_aa: CATTSGGQINEQFF
cdr3_nt: TGTGCCACCACGTCGGGGGGCCAAATCAATGAGCAGTTCTTC

j_call: TRBJ2-5
clone_size: few
v_call: TRBV4-2
d_call: -
cdr3_aa: CASSQDSLAIETQYF
cdr3_nt: TGTGCCAGCAGCCAAGATTCCCTAGCGATAGAGACCCAGTACTTC

j_call: TRBJ2-3
clone_size: -
v_call: TRBV5-4
d_call: -
cdr3_aa: CASSQTTSSTDTQYF
cdr3_nt: TGTGCCAGCAGCCAGACTACCTCTAGCACAGATACGCAGTATTTT

j_call: TRBJ1-3
clone_size: -
v_call: TRBV5-6
d_call: -
cdr3_aa: CASSLRTGGNTIYF
cdr3_nt: TGTGCCAGCAGCTTGAGGACGGGAGGAAACACCATATATTTT

j_call: TRBJ1-2
clone_size: -
v_call: TRBV6-5
d_call: -
cdr3_aa: CASSYSQGNYGYPF
cdr3_nt: TGTGCCAGCAGTTACTCCCAGGGGAACTATGGCTACCCCTTC

j_call: TRBJ2-3
clone_size: -
v_call: TRBV28
d_call: -
cdr3_aa: CASSPLTGTDTQYF
cdr3_nt: TGTGCCAGCAGCCCCCTCACAGGCACAGATACGCAGTATTTT

j_call: TRBJ1-2
clone_size: -
v_call: TRBV7-2
d_call: -
cdr3_aa: CASSLDVRTPSYTF
cdr3_nt: TGTGCCAGCAGCTTAGACGTCAGGACACCAAGCTACACCTTC

j_call: TRBJ2-2
clone_size: few
v_call: TRBV29-1
d_call: -
cdr3_aa: CSVEGQGLTGELFF
cdr3_nt: TGCAGCGTTGAAGGGCAGGGCCTCACCGGGGAGCTGTTTTTT

j_call: TRBJ1-2
clone_size: few
v_call: TRBV9
d_call: -
cdr3_aa: CASSVGTFRGYTF
cdr3_nt: TGTGCCAGCAGCGTAGGGACATTTAGAGGCTACACCTTC

j_call: TRBJ2-4
clone_size: -
v_call: TRBV7-9
d_call: TRBD1
cdr3_aa: CASSFPGQIAKNIQYF
cdr3_nt: TGTGCCAGCAGTTTTCCGGGACAGATAGCCAAAAACATTCAGTACTTC

j_call: TRBJ2-7
clone_size: -
v_call: TRBV5-7
d_call: -
cdr3_aa: CASSLVRRGTYEQYF
cdr3_nt: TGTGCCAGCAGCTTGGTACGGCGGGGAACCTACGAGCAGTACTTC

j_call: TRBJ1-4
clone_size: -
v_call: TRBV18
d_call: -
cdr3_aa: CASSPPQGDEKLFF
cdr3_nt: TGTGCCAGCTCACCACCGCAGGGCGATGAAAAACTGTTTTTT

j_call: TRBJ1-1
clone_size: few
v_call: TRBV7-2
d_call: TRBD1
cdr3_aa: CASSPRDRGNTEAFF
cdr3_nt: TGTGCCAGCAGCCCTCGGGACAGGGGCAATACTGAAGCTTTCTTT

j_call: TRBJ2-1
clone_size: -
v_call: TRBV7-8
d_call: -
cdr3_aa: CASSFNNEQFF
cdr3_nt: TGTGCCAGCAGTTTCAACAATGAGCAGTTCTTC

j_call: TRBJ1-3
clone_size: -
v_call: TRBV9
d_call: -
cdr3_aa: CASSVAGQGSGNTIYF
cdr3_nt: TGTGCCAGCAGCGTAGCTGGCCAGGGCTCTGGAAACACCATATATTTT

j_call: TRBJ1-2
clone_size: -
v_call: TRBV7-2
d_call: TRBD1
cdr3_aa: CASSSTTGLLGYTF
cdr3_nt: TGTGCCAGCAGCTCTACGACAGGGCTACTTGGCTACACCTTC

j_call: TRBJ1-1
clone_size: -
v_call: TRBV6-6
d_call: -
cdr3_aa: CASSYSRGNTEAFF
cdr3_nt: TGTGCCAGCAGTTACTCGCGAGGGAACACTGAAGCTTTCTTT

j_call: TRBJ1-4
clone_size: -
v_call: TRBV28
d_call: -
cdr3_aa: CASSSGQNEKLFF
cdr3_nt: TGTGCCAGCAGTTCAGGACAGAATGAAAAACTGTTTTTT

j_call: TRBJ2-5
clone_size: -
v_call: TRBV18
d_call: TRBD2
cdr3_aa: CASSPPNGGETQYF
cdr3_nt: TGTGCCAGCTCACCACCGAACGGGGGGGAGACCCAGTACTTC